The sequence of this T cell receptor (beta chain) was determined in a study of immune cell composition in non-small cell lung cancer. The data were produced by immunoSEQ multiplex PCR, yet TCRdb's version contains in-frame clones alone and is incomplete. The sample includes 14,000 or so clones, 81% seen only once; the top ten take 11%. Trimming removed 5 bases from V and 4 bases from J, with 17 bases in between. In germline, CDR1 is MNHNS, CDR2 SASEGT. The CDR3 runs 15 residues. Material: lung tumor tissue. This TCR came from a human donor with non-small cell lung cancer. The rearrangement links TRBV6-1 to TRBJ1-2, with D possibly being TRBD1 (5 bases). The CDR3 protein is CASSQGKRLGYGYTF. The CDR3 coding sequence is TGTGCCAGCAGTCAGGGAAAAAGGCTAGGCTATGGCTACACCTTC.